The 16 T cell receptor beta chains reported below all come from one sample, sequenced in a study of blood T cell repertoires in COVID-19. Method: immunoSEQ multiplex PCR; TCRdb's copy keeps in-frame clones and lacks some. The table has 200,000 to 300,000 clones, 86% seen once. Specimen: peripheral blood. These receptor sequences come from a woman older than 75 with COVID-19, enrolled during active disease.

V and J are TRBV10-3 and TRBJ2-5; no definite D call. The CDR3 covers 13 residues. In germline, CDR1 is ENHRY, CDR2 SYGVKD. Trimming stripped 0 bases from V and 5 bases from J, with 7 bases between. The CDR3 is CAISESSQETQYF. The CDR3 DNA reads TGTGCCATCAGTGAGTCCTCGCAGGAGACCCAGTACTTC.

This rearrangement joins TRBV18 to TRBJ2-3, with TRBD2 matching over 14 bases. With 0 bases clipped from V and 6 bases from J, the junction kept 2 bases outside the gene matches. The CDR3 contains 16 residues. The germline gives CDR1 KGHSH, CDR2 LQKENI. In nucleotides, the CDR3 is TGTGCCAGCTCACCACCGACTAGCGGGGGGGACGATACGCAGTATTTT. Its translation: CASSPPTSGGDDTQYF.

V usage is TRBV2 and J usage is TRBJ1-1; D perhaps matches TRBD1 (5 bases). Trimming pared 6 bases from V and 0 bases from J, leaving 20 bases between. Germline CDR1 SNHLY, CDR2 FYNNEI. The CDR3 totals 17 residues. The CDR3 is CASRVSGLKGMNTEAFF. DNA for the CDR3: TGTGCCAGCAGGGTTTCGGGACTCAAGGGCATGAACACTGAAGCTTTCTTT.

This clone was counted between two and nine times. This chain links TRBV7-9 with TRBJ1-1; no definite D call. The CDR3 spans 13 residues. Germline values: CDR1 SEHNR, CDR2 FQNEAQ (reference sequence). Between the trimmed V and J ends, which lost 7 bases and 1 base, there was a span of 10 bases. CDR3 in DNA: TGTGCCAGCACTCCGGGAAGGAACACTGAAGCTTTCTTT. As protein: CASTPGRNTEAFF.

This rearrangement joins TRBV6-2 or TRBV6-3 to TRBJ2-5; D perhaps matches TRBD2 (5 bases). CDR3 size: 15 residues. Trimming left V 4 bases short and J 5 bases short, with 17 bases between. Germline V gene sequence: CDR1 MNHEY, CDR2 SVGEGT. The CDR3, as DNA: TGTGCCAGCAGTTTCCCCGGACTCGCCAAGGAGACCCAGTACTTC. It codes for CASSFPGLAKETQYF.

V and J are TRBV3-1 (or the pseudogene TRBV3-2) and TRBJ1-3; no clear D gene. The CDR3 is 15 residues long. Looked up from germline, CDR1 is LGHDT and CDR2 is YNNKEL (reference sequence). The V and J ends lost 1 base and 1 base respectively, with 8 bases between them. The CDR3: CASSQGQLSGNTIYF. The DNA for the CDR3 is TGTGCCAGCAGCCAAGGGCAGTTATCTGGAAACACCATATATTTT.

The DNA for the CDR3 is TGTGCCAGCAGCTCCACGTTTTCCGGGACATACTATGGCTACACCTTC. It specifies CASSSTFSGTYYGYTF. The chain uses TRBV7-9 and TRBJ1-2; the D gene is possibly TRBD1 (6 bases). The CDR3 consists of 16 residues. Trimming removed 4 bases from V and 3 bases from J, with 18 bases in between. CDR1 is SEHNR, CDR2 FQNEAQ, per germline (reference sequence).

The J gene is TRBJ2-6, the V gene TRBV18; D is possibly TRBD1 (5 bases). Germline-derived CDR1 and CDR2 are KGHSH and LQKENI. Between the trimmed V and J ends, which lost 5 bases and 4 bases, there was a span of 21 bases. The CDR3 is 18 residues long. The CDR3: CASSGTQGLRSGANVLTF. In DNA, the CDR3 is TGTGCCAGCTCAGGAACCCAGGGTCTCAGGTCAGGGGCCAACGTCCTGACTTTC. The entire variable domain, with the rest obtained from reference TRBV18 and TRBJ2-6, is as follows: NAGVMQNPRHLVRRRGQEARLRCSPMKGHSHVYWYRQLPEEGLKFMVYLQKENIIDESGMPKERFSAEFPKEGPSILRIQQVVRGDSAAYFCASSGTQGLRSGANVLTFGAGSRLTVL.

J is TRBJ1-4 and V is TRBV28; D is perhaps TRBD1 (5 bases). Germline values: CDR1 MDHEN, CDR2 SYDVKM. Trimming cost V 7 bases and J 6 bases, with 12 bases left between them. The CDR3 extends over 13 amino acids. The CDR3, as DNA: TGTGCCAGCAAGGAGACAGCCTATGAAAAACTGTTTTTT. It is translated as CASKETAYEKLFF.

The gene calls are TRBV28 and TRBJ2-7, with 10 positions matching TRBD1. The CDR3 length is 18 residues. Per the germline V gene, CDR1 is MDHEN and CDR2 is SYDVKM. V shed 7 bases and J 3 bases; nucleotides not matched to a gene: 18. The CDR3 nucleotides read TGTGCCAGCACCCCCCCGGGACAGGGGTCGGGGGATCGCTACGAGCAGTACTTC. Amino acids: CASTPPGQGSGDRYEQYF.

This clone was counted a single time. CDR3 in DNA: TGCGCCAGCAGTGAGATCGAGGGGGTGACAATTCATACGCAGTATTTT. This gives the protein CASSEIEGVTIHTQYF. J is TRBJ2-3 and V is TRBV10-1, with D possibly matching TRBD1 (6 bases). The length of the CDR3 is 16 residues. Trimming cost V 2 bases and J 7 bases, with 19 bases left between them. Germline lookup yields CDR1 WNHNN and CDR2 SYGVQD (reference sequence).

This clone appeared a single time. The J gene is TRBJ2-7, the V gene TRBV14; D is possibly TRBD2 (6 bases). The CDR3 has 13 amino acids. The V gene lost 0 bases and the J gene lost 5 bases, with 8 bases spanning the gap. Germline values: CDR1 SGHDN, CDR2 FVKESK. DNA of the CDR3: TGTGCCAGCAGCCAAGATCGCGGGGACGAGCAGTACGTC. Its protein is CASSQDRGDEQYV.

CDR3: CASSGLIAGSVDTQYF. In DNA form, the CDR3 reads TGTGCCAGTAGCGGCTTAATAGCGGGGAGTGTCGATACGCAGTATTTT. V usage is TRBV19 and J usage is TRBJ2-3; 8 bases are a match to TRBD2. Germline V gene lookup returns CDR1 LNHDA and CDR2 SQIVND (reference sequence). This CDR3 contains 16 residues. Losses at the gene ends were 6 bases for V and 6 bases for J; bases not matched to a gene: 14.

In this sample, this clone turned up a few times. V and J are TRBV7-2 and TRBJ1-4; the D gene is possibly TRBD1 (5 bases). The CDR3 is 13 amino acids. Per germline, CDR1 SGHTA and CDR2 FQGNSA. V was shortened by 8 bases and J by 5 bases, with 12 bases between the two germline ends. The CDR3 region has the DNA TGTGCCAGCCGCCTAGGGGCGAATGAAAAACTGTTTTTT. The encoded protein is CASRLGANEKLFF.

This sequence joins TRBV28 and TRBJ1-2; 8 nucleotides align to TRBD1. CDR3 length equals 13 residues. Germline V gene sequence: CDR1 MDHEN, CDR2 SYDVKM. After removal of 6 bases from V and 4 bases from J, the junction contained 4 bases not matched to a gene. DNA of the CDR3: TGTGCCAGCAGACTAACAGGGGGCTATGGCTACACCTTC. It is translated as CASRLTGGYGYTF.

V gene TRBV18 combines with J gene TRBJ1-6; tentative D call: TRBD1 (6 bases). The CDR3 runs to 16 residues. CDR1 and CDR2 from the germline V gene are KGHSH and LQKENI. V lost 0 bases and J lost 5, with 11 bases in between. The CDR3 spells CASSPPGQTDNSPLHF. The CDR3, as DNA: TGTGCCAGCTCACCACCCGGACAGACGGATAATTCACCCCTCCACTTT.